The 20 T cell receptor beta chains in this list originate from one sample, sequenced in a study of memory CD8 T cells in hepatitis C reinfection. Using immunoSEQ multiplex PCR, the repertoire was profiled, and TCRdb retains in-frame clones only, with some absent. Here the sample spans some 50,000 clones, 80% to 90% being singletons. Noted time point: late/post reinfection, 12 to 24 weeks after detection. TCR sequencing was done directly ex vivo on sorted cells, without expansion in vitro. The material sequenced was naive CD8+ T cells sorted from blood. The receptors were sampled from a man aged 18 to 30 with hepatitis C virus infection.

This chain uses TRBV9 with TRBJ2-3; D might be TRBD1 (7 bases). Germline V gene lookup returns CDR1 SGDLS and CDR2 YYNGEE. The CDR3 runs 15 residues. Trimming removed 0 bases at V and 6 bases at J, with 14 bases between. The CDR3 DNA sequence: TGTGCCAGCAGCGTAGAAGCAGGGGGGTCGGATACGCAGTATTTT. It yields the protein CASSVEAGGSDTQYF.

The chain has TRBV6-6 and TRBJ2-5; perhaps TRBD1 as D (6 bases). Germline CDR1 and CDR2: MNHNY and SVGAGI (reference sequence). Trimming stripped 5 bases from V and 6 bases from J, with 13 bases between. There are 13 residues in the CDR3. The chain's CDR3 is CASSQWTEKTQYF. CDR3 bases: TGTGCCAGCAGTCAATGGACAGAAAAGACCCAGTACTTC.

V gene TRBV19 combines with J gene TRBJ2-2; 11 bases line up with TRBD2. The CDR3 extends over 17 amino acids. Per germline, CDR1 LNHDA and CDR2 SQIVND (reference sequence). The junction had 5 bases not matched to a gene; V was cut back by 4 bases and J by 1 base. The CDR3 protein is CASSTGTSGQNTGELFF. The DNA of the CDR3 is TGTGCCAGTAGTACCGGGACTAGCGGACAGAACACCGGGGAGCTGTTTTTT.

The CDR3 DNA is TGCAGCGTTGAAAGGGCAGGGGGCCCTAACACCGGGGAGCTGTTTTTT. It is translated as CSVERAGGPNTGELFF. The chain links TRBV29-1 to TRBJ2-2, with TRBD1 identical over 8 bases. Germline loops: CDR1 SQVTM, CDR2 ANQGSEA. The trim removed 2 bases at V and 2 bases at J, leaving 7 bases unmatched. The CDR3 spans 16 residues.

This chain joins TRBV6-5 and TRBJ1-6; 8 bases line up with TRBD1. Germline CDR1 reads MNHEY; CDR2 reads SVGAGI. The CDR3 length is 14 residues. V shed 4 bases, J shed 8 bases, and the junction held 4 bases outside the gene matches. The CDR3 reads CASSSRTGHSPLHF. The CDR3 DNA is TGTGCCAGCAGTTCCAGGACAGGGCATTCACCCCTCCACTTT.

J is TRBJ1-3 and V is TRBV11-2; maybe TRBD1 (5 bases). This CDR3 spans 16 amino acids. Germline V gene sequence: CDR1 SGHAT, CDR2 FQNNGV. The germline V and J ends were trimmed by 5 bases and 2 bases, with 16 bases remaining between them. The chain's CDR3 is CASSPPRAGPGNTIYF. The CDR3, as DNA: TGTGCCAGCAGCCCTCCCAGGGCAGGGCCTGGAAACACCATATATTTT.

The chain is built from TRBV18 and TRBJ2-7, with TRBD2 as a possible D gene (5 bases). The CDR3 is 13 residues long. CDR1 and CDR2 from the germline V gene are KGHSH and LQKENI. With 3 bases removed from V and 4 bases from J, the gap between germline ends came to 10 bases. CDR3 nucleotides: TGTGCCAGCTCACCGGGTCCGGGGTACGAGCAGTACTTC. It translates to CASSPGPGYEQYF. Full variable domain (rest looked up from reference TRBV18 and TRBJ2-7): NAGVMQNPRHLVRRRGQEARLRCSPMKGHSHVYWYRQLPEEGLKFMVYLQKENIIDESGMPKERFSAEFPKEGPSILRIQQVVRGDSAAYFCASSPGPGYEQYFGPGTRLTVT.

The genes are TRBV6-6 and TRBJ1-5, with 7 bases lining up with TRBD1. This CDR3 is built from 16 residues. The germline CDR1 and CDR2 sequences are MNHNY and SVGAGI (reference sequence). The junction had 4 bases not matched to a gene; V was cut back by 0 bases and J by 2 bases. In nucleotides, the CDR3 is TGTGCCAGCAGTTACTCGGGACAGAGGGGCAATCAGCCCCAGCATTTT. This encodes CASSYSGQRGNQPQHF.

This clone was detected a few times. V and J are TRBV6-1 and TRBJ2-7; TRBD1 is a possible D gene (5 bases). Germline CDR1 is MNHNS and CDR2 is SASEGT. CDR3 size: 13 residues. Trimming shortened V by 1 base and J by 6 bases, and 10 bases separated the two germline ends. CDR3 residues: CASSEEGYREQYF. The CDR3 DNA reads TGTGCCAGCAGTGAAGAGGGGTACCGCGAGCAGTACTTC.

This clone was seen a handful of times. V gene TRBV6-5 combines with J gene TRBJ2-2; D ambiguous. Germline CDR1 reads MNHEY; CDR2 reads SVGAGI. The germline V and J ends were trimmed by 8 bases and 0 bases, with 7 bases remaining between them. The CDR3 contains 13 residues. CDR3 bases: TGTGCCAGCGGCCCAACGAACACCGGGGAGCTGTTTTTT. It translates to CASGPTNTGELFF.

V and J are TRBV29-1 and TRBJ2-2, with D maybe TRBD1 (5 bases). Germline V lookup: CDR1 SQVTM, CDR2 ANQGSEA. The V end lost 1 base, the J end lost 7 bases, and 13 bases lay between the germline ends. This CDR3 comprises 14 residues. CDR3 nucleotide sequence: TGCAGCGTTGAAGGGTCAGGGCGCTTCGGGGAGCTGTTTTTT. Translated, it gives CSVEGSGRFGELFF.

This chain uses TRBV7-2 with TRBJ1-1, with D possibly matching TRBD1 (5 bases). Germline values: CDR1 SGHTA, CDR2 FQGNSA. The CDR3 is made up of 16 amino acids. V shed 10 bases and J shed 4 bases, with 25 bases lying between them. The CDR3 protein is CANTSLPRGVGTEAFF. The CDR3 DNA sequence: TGTGCCAACACGTCTCTTCCCCGGGGGGTGGGCACTGAAGCTTTCTTT.

This rearrangement joins TRBV4-3 to TRBJ1-2, with D perhaps matching TRBD1 (6 bases). Trimming pared 0 bases from V and 2 bases from J, leaving 19 bases between. The CDR3 is 18 residues long. CDR1 and CDR2 (germline): LGHNA, YSLEER. CDR3 bases: TGCGCCAGCAGCCAAGAAGTGGTGGAAACAGGGACGAACTATGGCTACACCTTC. This codes for CASSQEVVETGTNYGYTF.

J is TRBJ2-1 and V is TRBV19, with TRBD1 matching 9 bases. The CDR3 is 15 amino acids. Unmatched junction bases numbered 0, after V lost 0 bases and J lost 3 bases. CDR1 is LNHDA, CDR2 SQIVND, per germline (reference sequence). CDR3 DNA sequence: TGTGCCAGTAGTATAGAGGGACAGGGCTACAATGAGCAGTTCTTC. Its translation: CASSIEGQGYNEQFF.

The genes are TRBV28 and TRBJ2-1, with 10 bases matching TRBD1. J lost 9 bases, V lost 6 bases, and 8 bases had no gene match. In germline, CDR1 is MDHEN, CDR2 SYDVKM. The CDR3 runs 14 residues. Here the CDR3 reads CASSPRTGGSEQFF. The CDR3 nucleotides are TGTGCCAGCAGCCCGAGGACAGGGGGATCTGAGCAGTTCTTC.

This clone has more than one count but fewer than ten. CDR3 DNA: TGTGCCAGCAGACCCGGGACAGGAGTTAACTATGGCTACACCTTC. The encoded protein is CASRPGTGVNYGYTF. The chain uses TRBV2 and TRBJ1-2; 8 bases fit TRBD1. The CDR3 runs 15 residues. Germline values: CDR1 SNHLY, CDR2 FYNNEI. Unmatched junction bases numbered 7, after V lost 6 bases and J lost 1 base.

The V gene is TRBV27, the J gene TRBJ2-1; D gene uncertain. This CDR3 region has 11 residues. The germline V and J ends were trimmed by 7 bases and 5 bases, with 6 bases remaining between them. Germline V gene sequence: CDR1 MNHEY, CDR2 SMNVEV (reference sequence). CDR3 bases: TGTGCCAGCACCAGTAACAATGAGCAGTTCTTC. This codes for CASTSNNEQFF.

V usage is TRBV28 and J usage is TRBJ2-1; weak D call: TRBD2 (6 bases). Per the germline V gene, CDR1 is MDHEN and CDR2 is SYDVKM. This CDR3 is 17 amino acids long. V lost 6 bases to trimming and J lost 1 base, with 19 bases between them. The CDR3 DNA reads TGTGCCAGCAGGCTTGATGGGGGGAGAGAGTCCTACAATGAGCAGTTCTTC. Translation gives CASRLDGGRESYNEQFF.

The chain recombines TRBV19 with TRBJ1-1; no clear D gene. This CDR3 region has 13 residues. Germline lookup yields CDR1 LNHDA and CDR2 SQIVND (reference sequence). Trimming removed 4 bases from V and 0 bases from J, with 6 bases in between. The CDR3 DNA sequence: TGTGCCAGTAGTAACATATTGAACACTGAAGCTTTCTTT. Its protein product is CASSNILNTEAFF.

A single count supports this clone. V and J are TRBV12-5 and TRBJ1-2; D is possibly TRBD1 (6 bases). Germline loops: CDR1 LGHNT, CDR2 FRNRAP. V shed 2 bases and J shed 1 base, with 23 bases lying between them. This CDR3 region has 19 residues. The CDR3 DNA reads TGTGCTAGTGGTTTGCCCACTCCCCGACCCGGGACATTTAACTATGGCTACACCTTC. Translation gives CASGLPTPRPGTFNYGYTF.